This T cell receptor (beta chain) was recorded in a study of T cell responses to AZD1222 COVID-19 vaccine. Notes on the study in general: A reported finding is that nearly half of spike-specific TCRs target unmutated variant regions.

The repertoire was sequenced with immunoSEQ multiplex PCR; TCRdb's copy has only in-frame clones and lacks some. The data hold over 100,000 clones, with about nine tenths observed a single time. The CDR3 has 14 amino acids. Germline CDR1 SGHTA, CDR2 FQGNSA. The V end was cut by 4 bases, the J end by 5 bases, with 12 bases between. A remark on this clone: What it binds is unknown.

The material was peripheral blood, obtained on day 0 of AZD1222 vaccination. The TCR was taken from an adult in good health. The rearrangement links TRBV7-2 to TRBJ2-4; D not certain. The CDR3 DNA follows: TGTGCCAGCAGCTATCGCCCCGGAGAAAACATTCAGTACTTC. Translation: CASSYRPGENIQYF.